The rows below give T cell receptor beta chains drawn from one sample of a study of blood T cell repertoires in COVID-19. Repertoires were generated with immunoSEQ multiplex PCR, while TCRdb's copy carries only in-frame clones and drops some. The table lists over 100,000 clones, approximately 82% of them singletons. Sequenced sample: peripheral blood. The receptors originated from a woman aged 55 to 70 with acute or convalescent COVID-19. Each CDR3 is given with its conserved first and last residue. Fields, in order: D gene, J gene, V gene, clone size, CDR3 protein, CDR3 DNA. The D gene is left open where the match is weak. The listing skips clone size in some rows; elsewhere it reads once, few, many or a size class.

D gene: -; J gene: TRBJ2-3; V gene: TRBV11-2; clone size: once; CDR3 protein: CASSGLRGTDTQYF; CDR3 DNA: TGTGCCAGCAGCGGGCTTAGGGGGACAGATACGCAGTATTTT
D gene: TRBD1; J gene: TRBJ1-4; V gene: TRBV30; clone size: -; CDR3 protein: CAWGDRDEKLFF; CDR3 DNA: TGTGCCTGGGGGGACAGGGATGAAAAACTGTTTTTT
D gene: TRBD1; J gene: TRBJ1-3; V gene: TRBV12-5; clone size: -; CDR3 protein: CASARTGGYGNTIYF; CDR3 DNA: TGTGCTAGTGCTCGGACAGGGGGATACGGAAACACCATATATTTT
D gene: -; J gene: TRBJ1-3; V gene: TRBV6-5; clone size: -; CDR3 protein: CASSLEGVGGNTIYF; CDR3 DNA: TGTGCCAGCAGTTTGGAAGGAGTCGGTGGAAACACCATATATTTT
D gene: -; J gene: TRBJ1-2; V gene: TRBV12-3/TRBV12-4; clone size: -; CDR3 protein: CASTYRAYGYTF; CDR3 DNA: TGTGCCAGCACCTACAGGGCCTATGGCTACACCTTC
D gene: -; J gene: TRBJ1-1; V gene: TRBV28; clone size: -; CDR3 protein: CASTPPRPGGTEAFF; CDR3 DNA: TGTGCCAGCACTCCCCCCCGGCCAGGAGGCACTGAAGCTTTCTTT
D gene: -; J gene: TRBJ1-1; V gene: TRBV29-1; clone size: -; CDR3 protein: CSVVPENTEAFF; CDR3 DNA: TGCAGCGTTGTCCCAGAGAACACTGAAGCTTTCTTT
D gene: -; J gene: TRBJ1-5; V gene: TRBV5-1; clone size: -; CDR3 protein: CASSYGGRNDQPQHF; CDR3 DNA: TGCGCCAGCAGCTATGGGGGCAGGAACGATCAGCCCCAGCATTTT
D gene: TRBD2; J gene: TRBJ2-1; V gene: TRBV6-5; clone size: -; CDR3 protein: CASPNGTSRYNEQFF; CDR3 DNA: TGTGCCAGCCCGAACGGGACTAGCCGCTACAATGAGCAGTTCTTC
D gene: -; J gene: TRBJ1-2; V gene: TRBV9; clone size: -; CDR3 protein: CASSVAPGGRDRGYTF; CDR3 DNA: TGTGCCAGCAGCGTAGCTCCCGGGGGGAGGGACCGTGGCTACACCTTC
D gene: TRBD2; J gene: TRBJ2-1; V gene: TRBV9; clone size: -; CDR3 protein: CASSPGLAGASVGNEQFF; CDR3 DNA: TGTGCCAGCAGCCCAGGACTAGCGGGGGCCTCCGTCGGCAATGAGCAGTTCTTC
D gene: TRBD1; J gene: TRBJ2-1; V gene: TRBV7-3; clone size: -; CDR3 protein: CASSADRGSYNEQFF; CDR3 DNA: TGTGCCAGCAGCGCCGACAGGGGGTCCTACAATGAGCAGTTCTTC
D gene: -; J gene: TRBJ2-7; V gene: TRBV11-2; clone size: -; CDR3 protein: CASSLRGNEQYF; CDR3 DNA: TGTGCCAGCAGCTTAAGGGGGAACGAGCAGTACTTC
D gene: -; J gene: TRBJ1-1; V gene: TRBV2; clone size: -; CDR3 protein: CASLRGSTEAFF; CDR3 DNA: TGTGCCAGCCTTAGGGGCAGTACTGAAGCTTTCTTT
D gene: TRBD1; J gene: TRBJ2-2; V gene: TRBV27; clone size: -; CDR3 protein: CASSRRGPGTGELFF; CDR3 DNA: TGTGCCAGCAGTCGTAGGGGGCCGGGCACCGGGGAGCTGTTTTTT
D gene: TRBD2; J gene: TRBJ2-3; V gene: TRBV9; clone size: -; CDR3 protein: CASSPGGSGVIGTQYF; CDR3 DNA: TGTGCCAGCAGCCCAGGCGGTAGCGGGGTAATTGGTACGCAGTATTTT
D gene: TRBD1; J gene: TRBJ2-3; V gene: TRBV7-8; clone size: once; CDR3 protein: CASSQDRVEDTQYF; CDR3 DNA: TGTGCCAGCAGCCAGGACAGGGTGGAAGATACGCAGTATTTT
D gene: -; J gene: TRBJ1-6; V gene: TRBV12-3/TRBV12-4; clone size: -; CDR3 protein: CASSLSVSPLHF; CDR3 DNA: TGTGCCAGCAGTTTATCGGTTTCACCCCTCCACTTT
D gene: -; J gene: TRBJ2-7; V gene: TRBV6-5; clone size: -; CDR3 protein: CASSRGARQQYF; CDR3 DNA: TGTGCCAGCAGCCGGGGGGCCCGGCAACAGTACTTC
D gene: TRBD1; J gene: TRBJ2-1; V gene: TRBV5-1; clone size: -; CDR3 protein: CASSSGQARGEQFF; CDR3 DNA: TGCGCCAGCAGCTCTGGACAGGCCCGGGGTGAGCAGTTCTTC
D gene: TRBD1; J gene: TRBJ1-1; V gene: TRBV6-6; clone size: few; CDR3 protein: CASRSGQGSTEAFF; CDR3 DNA: TGTGCCAGCAGGTCAGGACAGGGGAGCACTGAAGCTTTCTTT
D gene: TRBD2; J gene: TRBJ2-1; V gene: TRBV28; clone size: -; CDR3 protein: CASSFVANSGGVLSYNEQFF; CDR3 DNA: TGTGCCAGCAGTTTTGTGGCTAATAGCGGGGGGGTACTTTCCTACAATGAGCAGTTCTTC
D gene: -; J gene: TRBJ1-1; V gene: TRBV6-5; clone size: -; CDR3 protein: CASSTQGYTEAFF; CDR3 DNA: TGTGCCAGCAGTACCCAGGGGTACACTGAAGCTTTCTTT
D gene: -; J gene: TRBJ1-1; V gene: TRBV3-1/TRBV3-2; clone size: -; CDR3 protein: CASSQGARTEAFF; CDR3 DNA: TGTGCCAGCAGCCAGGGGGCCCGTACTGAAGCTTTCTTT
D gene: -; J gene: TRBJ1-4; V gene: TRBV24-1; clone size: -; CDR3 protein: CATSDSRGRDNEKLFF; CDR3 DNA: TGTGCCACCAGTGATTCTCGCGGCAGGGATAATGAAAAACTGTTTTTT
D gene: TRBD2; J gene: TRBJ2-1; V gene: TRBV6-6; clone size: -; CDR3 protein: CASSHRAGTSGRAQYNEQFF; CDR3 DNA: TGTGCCAGCAGTCACCGGGCCGGGACTAGCGGGAGGGCGCAGTACAATGAGCAGTTCTTC
D gene: TRBD1; J gene: TRBJ1-2; V gene: TRBV5-6; clone size: -; CDR3 protein: CASSLQGEVYGGYTF; CDR3 DNA: TGTGCCAGCAGCTTGCAGGGGGAAGTGTATGGTGGCTACACCTTC
D gene: -; J gene: TRBJ2-5; V gene: TRBV7-3; clone size: -; CDR3 protein: CASSFPTQETQYF; CDR3 DNA: TGTGCCAGCAGCTTTCCCACACAAGAGACCCAGTACTTC
D gene: -; J gene: TRBJ2-7; V gene: TRBV7-6; clone size: -; CDR3 protein: CASSPGASSYEQYF; CDR3 DNA: TGTGCCAGCAGCCCAGGGGCTAGTTCCTACGAGCAGTACTTC
D gene: TRBD2; J gene: TRBJ2-3; V gene: TRBV11-3; clone size: -; CDR3 protein: CASSSSDGLAGGLGTDTQYF; CDR3 DNA: TGTGCCAGCAGCTCTTCTGACGGACTAGCGGGGGGGCTAGGTACAGATACGCAGTATTTT
D gene: -; J gene: TRBJ1-2; V gene: TRBV18; clone size: -; CDR3 protein: CASSATANYGYTF; CDR3 DNA: TGTGCCAGCTCAGCCACAGCAAACTATGGCTACACCTTC
D gene: -; J gene: TRBJ2-7; V gene: TRBV10-3; clone size: once; CDR3 protein: CAISLNTRGDYEQYF; CDR3 DNA: TGTGCCATCAGTTTAAATACCCGCGGAGACTACGAGCAGTACTTC
D gene: -; J gene: TRBJ2-1; V gene: TRBV7-9; clone size: -; CDR3 protein: CASSLGGRVYNEQFF; CDR3 DNA: TGTGCCAGCAGCTTAGGAGGGAGAGTCTACAATGAGCAGTTCTTC
D gene: TRBD1; J gene: TRBJ1-1; V gene: TRBV5-1; clone size: few; CDR3 protein: CASSSAGTGNTEAFF; CDR3 DNA: TGCGCCAGCAGCTCGGCCGGGACAGGGAACACTGAAGCTTTCTTT
D gene: TRBD2; J gene: TRBJ2-3; V gene: TRBV9; clone size: -; CDR3 protein: CASGFRASGFTDTQYF; CDR3 DNA: TGTGCCAGCGGTTTTAGGGCTAGCGGGTTCACAGATACGCAGTATTTT
D gene: TRBD1; J gene: TRBJ1-2; V gene: TRBV9; clone size: -; CDR3 protein: CASSIGTGGSGYTF; CDR3 DNA: TGTGCCAGCAGCATAGGGACAGGAGGGAGCGGCTACACCTTC
D gene: TRBD1; J gene: TRBJ1-1; V gene: TRBV30; clone size: -; CDR3 protein: CAWSVSQGDTEAFF; CDR3 DNA: TGTGCCTGGAGTGTTAGTCAGGGGGACACTGAAGCTTTCTTT
D gene: -; J gene: TRBJ2-2; V gene: TRBV25-1; clone size: -; CDR3 protein: CASSEAGNTGELFF; CDR3 DNA: TGTGCCAGCAGTGAGGCAGGGAACACCGGGGAGCTGTTTTTT
D gene: TRBD1; J gene: TRBJ1-1; V gene: TRBV12-3/TRBV12-4; clone size: -; CDR3 protein: CASKKDRGTEAFF; CDR3 DNA: TGTGCCAGCAAGAAAGACAGGGGCACTGAAGCTTTCTTT
D gene: TRBD1; J gene: TRBJ1-4; V gene: TRBV4-1; clone size: -; CDR3 protein: CASSPQGGPAEKLFF; CDR3 DNA: TGCGCCAGCAGCCCCCAGGGGGGCCCTGCAGAAAAACTGTTTTTT
D gene: TRBD1; J gene: TRBJ1-2; V gene: TRBV28; clone size: -; CDR3 protein: CASSSLYPFGTGDDGYTF; CDR3 DNA: TGTGCCAGCAGTTCCTTATACCCCTTCGGGACAGGGGACGATGGCTACACCTTC
D gene: -; J gene: TRBJ1-1; V gene: TRBV7-9; clone size: -; CDR3 protein: CASSLSQSEAFF; CDR3 DNA: TGTGCCAGCAGCTTGTCCCAATCTGAAGCTTTCTTT
D gene: -; J gene: TRBJ1-4; V gene: TRBV2; clone size: -; CDR3 protein: CASSVNRREKLFF; CDR3 DNA: TGTGCCAGCAGTGTAAACAGGCGGGAAAAACTGTTTTTT
D gene: TRBD1; J gene: TRBJ1-4; V gene: TRBV2; clone size: -; CDR3 protein: CAGRGQLNEKLFF; CDR3 DNA: TGTGCCGGCAGGGGACAGCTTAATGAAAAACTGTTTTTT
D gene: -; J gene: TRBJ1-5; V gene: TRBV2; clone size: -; CDR3 protein: CASSEGPQPQHF; CDR3 DNA: TGTGCCAGCAGTGAGGGGCCCCAGCCCCAGCATTTT
D gene: -; J gene: TRBJ1-1; V gene: TRBV18; clone size: -; CDR3 protein: CASSPSDSQSTEAFF; CDR3 DNA: TGTGCCAGCTCACCATCGGACAGCCAGTCCACTGAAGCTTTCTTT
D gene: -; J gene: TRBJ1-5; V gene: TRBV3-1/TRBV3-2; clone size: -; CDR3 protein: CASSLSGGNQPQHF; CDR3 DNA: TGTGCCAGCAGCCTCTCAGGGGGCAATCAGCCCCAGCATTTT
D gene: TRBD1; J gene: TRBJ1-2; V gene: TRBV28; clone size: -; CDR3 protein: CASSFKGQGVLDGYTF; CDR3 DNA: TGTGCCAGCAGTTTTAAGGGACAGGGGGTTCTAGATGGCTACACCTTC
D gene: -; J gene: TRBJ1-5; V gene: TRBV5-6; clone size: -; CDR3 protein: CASSLFGTSKNQPQHF; CDR3 DNA: TGTGCCAGCAGCTTGTTCGGGACAAGCAAGAATCAGCCCCAGCATTTT
D gene: -; J gene: TRBJ2-7; V gene: TRBV9; clone size: -; CDR3 protein: CASSVAPGATYEQYF; CDR3 DNA: TGTGCCAGCAGCGTAGCCCCAGGGGCCACCTACGAGCAGTACTTC
D gene: TRBD1; J gene: TRBJ2-5; V gene: TRBV18; clone size: -; CDR3 protein: CASATGTGEETQYF; CDR3 DNA: TGTGCCAGCGCAACCGGGACAGGGGAAGAGACCCAGTACTTC
D gene: -; J gene: TRBJ2-3; V gene: TRBV15; clone size: -; CDR3 protein: CATSRAPREDTQYF; CDR3 DNA: TGTGCCACCAGCAGAGCCCCCCGTGAGGATACGCAGTATTTT